This T cell receptor (beta chain) came from a study of regulatory T cells in long-lasting Graves disease (dated by TCRdb to 2020 to 2023). As for the study more broadly: In the newly diagnosed Graves' disease group, patients had been taking antithyroid drugs for less than 3 months. The study was registered as a clinical trial and conducted in China. Persistent Graves' disease patients were compared with newly diagnosed Graves' disease patients by peripheral blood TCR sequencing and RNA sequencing. TCR sequencing covered some 13 persistent and 20 or so newly diagnosed Graves' disease patients, some 33 samples in total.

A note on this clonotype: Its antigen is not yet known. The sample holds no much larger clone one base away, and base qualities are not on file.

This specimen's time point label, interpreted: newly diagnosed GD, antithyroid drugs for less than 3 months. For both TCR sequencing and RNA sequencing, RNA was extracted from PBMCs using TRIzol. The diagnosis of Graves' disease followed American Thyroid Association guidelines. Patients for the study were recruited at an endocrinology department in Xi'an, China. Each patient gave roughly 10 milliliters of peripheral blood, collected in an EDTA anticoagulant tube. Ficoll Paque Plus density gradient separation was used to isolate PBMCs, and no further T cell sorting was performed. An Agilent 2100 Bioanalyzer and agarose gel were used to check RNA quality, while a NanoDrop 2000 measured RNA concentration. Beyond this particular receptor, the publication reports: Compared with newly diagnosed patients, persistent Graves' disease patients had lower TCR Shannon entropy and fewer highly expanded clones, which suggests clonal expansion. TRBV28, TRBJ1-2 and TRBJ2-5 were preferentially used in persistent disease, while TRBV20-1 and TRBJ2-1 were favored in newly diagnosed disease. Only peripheral blood was studied, because thyroid tissue, the primary lesion, was inaccessible. Patients with persistent disease shared more public clonotypes (roughly 2,900) than newly diagnosed patients did (966). Only the TCR beta chain was sequenced and analyzed. The small sample size was acknowledged by the authors as a limitation that may reduce accuracy.

CDR1 and CDR2, per the germline V gene (reference sequence), are LNHNV and YYDKDF. V was cut back by 1 base and J by 3 bases, leaving a gap of 3 bases between them. From the cysteine up to the phenylalanine, the CDR3 has a length of 12 residues. Just CDR3 DNA is preserved here, 36 bases in frame from base 1. Receptor amplification or capture employed multiplex PCR. Instrument on record: Illumina HiSeq 4000. TCR beta libraries were built with iRepertoire HTBI primers and Arm-PCR amplification of CDR3 regions. Before sequencing, the PCR products underwent gel purification. Per the authors' processing: Across samples, 60 to 75 TRBV and 13 to 15 TRBJ segments were identified and used for gene usage analysis of CDR3 amino acid clonotypes. Filtered high-quality paired reads were merged into contigs using COPE and FqMerger. BLAST was used to align contigs to the IMGT TRBV, TRBD and TRBJ reference genes, and CDR3 was defined following IMGT. Clonotypes above 0.1% frequency were classified as highly expanded clones. Shannon entropy served as the measure of repertoire diversity, while the Gini coefficient captured V-J evenness. A clonotype found in more than one individual was treated as public. The public reads were quality trimmed at Q25 with fastp and then assembled into clones with MiXCR by TCRdb, keeping productive beta chains. Duplicate CDR3 protein sequences are folded into a single record with the most common DNA and genes. It is TCRdb's table, rather than the study itself, that gives the V and J calls and clone size. The sample table holds some 350,000 distinct CDR3 sequences, of which around 15% were seen once. The biggest ten clones account for 20% to 25% of the sample.

These records were also assigned to another study, of T cells in Graves' hyperthyroidism and ophthalmopathy. Drawing on the second study: Stable Graves' hyperthyroidism was defined as the absence of progression to ophthalmopathy over 18 months of follow-up. The hyperthyroidism patients were between 18 and 65 years old and newly diagnosed, with a disease duration of less than 2 months. The study excluded patients with uncontrolled infections, other autoimmune diseases, pregnancy or lactation. Diagnoses were based on clinical symptoms, serum thyroxine and TRAb, thyroid ultrasound and orbital computed tomography. A first-round RT-PCR of the TCR CDR3 used the HTBI primer set with the Qiagen OneStep RT-PCR kit. Most expanded thyroid clonotypes (frequency above 0.001) were also found in blood, which suggests that blood repertoires may mirror thyroid immune responses. Ophthalmopathy was separated from stable hyperthyroidism by a 13 V-J signature model, with roughly 88% sensitivity and roughly 81% specificity obtained in cross-validation and 80%/75% obtained in testing. In validation, the model predicted progression to ophthalmopathy with just under 71% sensitivity and 72.22% specificity, a median of around 6.6 months before onset. To identify distinguishing TCR V-J signatures, a discovery cohort of some 99 patients was used, comprising 43 with Graves' ophthalmopathy and some 60 with stable Graves' hyperthyroidism. Whether ophthalmopathy could be predicted prospectively was tested in an independent validation cohort made up of fewer than 20 hyperthyroidism patients plus 17 patients who later progressed to ophthalmopathy. The 75 to 100 discovery patients were randomly split 7:3 into training and test sets. In addition, the study compared T-cell repertoires in thyroid tissue and in blood from a handful of Graves' hyperthyroidism patients. After sampling, hyperthyroidism patients received methimazole starting at 30 mg daily, and ophthalmopathy patients received high-dose intravenous methylprednisolone. A second multiplex PCR round built the libraries, followed by size selection and purification. Libraries were sequenced paired-end with 100 bp reads on an Illumina HiSeq2000. Raw data were processed with SOAPnuke, discarding reads with adapters, uncalled bases, mean Phred below 15, or no exact constant-primer or identifier match. COPE v1.2.5 was used to merge high-quality paired reads, and clonotypes were defined as unique nucleotide sequences. Clonotypes were aligned to IMGT TRBV, TRBD and TRBJ reference segments using MiTCR v1.1. The analysis was restricted to V-J combinations with a frequency above 0.0001, which together covered 99.2% of the repertoires. A TCS score was defined as the ratio of F50 (clonal expansion) to E x V (chaos), with BLOSUM62-based TCRdist applied between CDR3 peptides within each V-J. Welch's t-statistics and random forest reduced roughly 500 V-J features to 13, which were used in a naive Bayes classifier (R e1071). Sample size was not statistically predetermined, and blinding of investigators to group allocation was not performed. According to the paper, TCR Vbeta CDR3 sequencing was carried out on some 130 peripheral blood samples, which came from 40 to 45 ophthalmopathy, fewer than 80 hyperthyroidism and about 17 progressor patients.

This chain is built from TRBV15 and TRBJ1-1; there is no confident call for the D gene. This receptor was identified in a woman younger than 30 with Graves disease. Donor details come from another sample of the same person, matched by shared clones. The specimen was peripheral blood mononuclear cells (PBMCs), collected at new diagnosis, from a patient treated with antithyroid drugs. The base sequence is TGTGCCACCAGCAGAGTCGACACTGAAGCTTTCTTT. Its translation is CATSRVDTEAFF.